Listed here are 15 T cell receptor beta chains from one sample, sequenced in a study of blood T cell repertoires in COVID-19. Method: immunoSEQ multiplex PCR; TCRdb's copy keeps in-frame clones and lacks some. The sample lists fewer than 400,000 clones, 85% occurring once. Input material: peripheral blood. The receptor set was obtained from a woman aged 18 to 35 with acute or convalescent COVID-19.

Remarks on this clone: Other DNA sequences within the sample encode an identical CDR3. The V and J genes are TRBV9 and TRBJ1-3; D remains unclear. The CDR3 consists of 14 residues. Trimming left V 0 bases short and J 3 bases short, with 7 bases between. Germline CDR1 and CDR2: SGDLS and YYNGEE. The chain's CDR3 is CASSVEYSGNTIYF. The CDR3 DNA follows: TGTGCCAGCAGCGTAGAATACAGTGGAAACACCATATATTTT.

The chain is built from TRBV30 and TRBJ2-7, with 7 bases identical to TRBD2. Germline CDR1 GTSNPN, CDR2 SVGIG (reference sequence). Losses at the gene ends were 0 bases for V and 1 base for J; bases not matched to a gene: 0. The CDR3 spans 13 residues. The CDR3 nucleotides are TGTGCCTGGAGTGTAGCGGGATCCTACGAGCAGTACTTC. Its protein product is CAWSVAGSYEQYF.

This clone was picked up many times. The identical CDR3 is also encoded by other nucleotide sequences in the sample. The chain recombines TRBV12-5 with TRBJ1-5; D remains unclear. V lost 2 bases and J 5 bases, leaving 4 bases between the germline ends. The CDR3 contains 12 residues. The germline V gene has CDR1 LGHNT and CDR2 FRNRAP. Here the CDR3 DNA reads TGTGCTAGTGGTTTGAGCGATCAGCCCCAGCATTTT. Translated: CASGLSDQPQHF. Combining the CDR3 with reference TRBV12-5 and TRBJ1-5 gives the whole variable domain DARVTQTPRHKVTEMGQEVTMRCQPILGHNTVFWYRQTMMQGLELLAYFRNRAPLDDSGMPKDRFSAEMPDATLATLKIQPSEPRDSAVYFCASGLSDQPQHFGDGTRLSIL.

This chain links TRBV9 with TRBJ2-6; 7 bases line up with TRBD2. The CDR3 covers 17 residues. Germline trimming cut 4 bases from V and 0 bases from J; bases unmatched to any gene: 7. Germline V gene data show CDR1 as SGDLS and CDR2 as YYNGEE. CDR3 DNA: TGTGCCAGCAGCCGGCAGGGCGGGAGCTCTGGGGCCAACGTCCTGACTTTC. Translating gives CASSRQGGSSGANVLTF.

The genes are TRBV27 and TRBJ2-5, with unresolved D. Germline V gene data show CDR1 as MNHEY and CDR2 as SMNVEV (reference sequence). The CDR3 has 13 residues. Deletions cut 9 bases from V and 4 bases from J, with 15 bases between. CDR3 in DNA: TGTGCCAGTAAAGTTGGAGCTGGAGAGACCCAGTACTTC. It codes for CASKVGAGETQYF.

This chain joins TRBV27 and TRBJ1-5, with D perhaps matching TRBD1 (6 bases). Trimming shortened V by 2 bases and J by 6 bases, and 11 bases separated the two germline ends. This CDR3 comprises 14 residues. Germline V gene lookup returns CDR1 MNHEY and CDR2 SMNVEV (reference sequence). CDR3 nucleotides: TGTGCCAGCAGTTTAAGTACAGGGAGTCAGCCCCAGCATTTT. This gives the protein CASSLSTGSQPQHF.

This clone was seen once. The chain combines TRBV9 with TRBJ2-1; TRBD1 matches 11 bases. This CDR3 contains 14 residues. Germline CDR1 is SGDLS and CDR2 is YYNGEE. The ends lost 3 bases at V and 10 bases at J; junction bases unmatched: 6. This CDR3 reads CASSGPGQGGEQFF. In nucleotides, the CDR3 is TGTGCCAGCAGCGGACCGGGACAGGGGGGCGAGCAGTTCTTC. The complete variable domain, with remaining parts taken from reference TRBV9 and TRBJ2-1, reads DSGVTQTPKHLITATGQRVTLRCSPRSGDLSVYWYQQSLDQGLQFLIQYYNGEERAKGNILERFSAQQFPDLHSELNLSSLELGDSALYFCASSGPGQGGEQFFGPGTRLTVL.

This chain links TRBV3-1 (or the pseudogene TRBV3-2) with TRBJ1-2; perhaps TRBD1 as D (5 bases). The germline CDR1 and CDR2 sequences are LGHDT and YNNKEL (reference sequence). Trimming pared 1 base from V and 8 bases from J, leaving 11 bases between. There are 13 residues in the CDR3. The CDR3 DNA reads as TGTGCCAGCAGCCAAGCCGGGGGGGAAGGCTACACCTTC. Translation gives CASSQAGGEGYTF.

The chain carries TRBV10-2 and TRBJ1-2; 12 bases fit TRBD1. The germline gives CDR1 WSHSY, CDR2 SAAADI. The ends lost 8 bases at V and 4 bases at J; junction bases unmatched: 17. This CDR3 comprises 18 residues. This CDR3 is CASGVDLRDRGRGYGYTF. Written as DNA, the CDR3 is TGCGCCAGCGGAGTCGATCTCCGGGACAGGGGGCGCGGCTATGGCTACACCTTC.

The chain links TRBV5-8 to TRBJ2-1; D uncertain. Germline V gives CDR1 SGHTS, CDR2 YDEGEE. This CDR3 has 11 residues. V lost 0 bases and J lost 15, with 10 bases in between. The CDR3 spells CASSLDLRGFF. In DNA, the CDR3 is TGTGCCAGCAGCTTGGACCTGCGCGGGTTCTTC. Full variable domain (rest looked up from reference TRBV5-8 and TRBJ2-1): EAGVTQSPTHLIKTRGQQATLRCSPISGHTSVYWYQQALGLGLQFLLWYDEGEERNRGNFPPRFSGRQFPNYSSELNVNALELEDSALYLCASSLDLRGFFGPGTRLTVL.

This chain links TRBV19 with TRBJ1-5; D not resolved. CDR1 is LNHDA and CDR2 is SQIVND in the germline V gene (reference sequence). V dropped 1 base and J dropped 3 bases, with 10 bases sitting between them. This CDR3 contains 15 residues. CDR3 amino acids: CASSIGRTINQPQHF. CDR3 bases: TGTGCCAGTAGTATAGGCAGAACAATCAATCAGCCCCAGCATTTT.

Only one count was recorded for this clone. V gene TRBV6-5 combines with J gene TRBJ2-1; 7 positions match TRBD2. Germline values: CDR1 MNHEY, CDR2 SVGAGI. CDR3 size: 15 residues. V dropped 5 bases and J dropped 5; count of bases not matched to a gene: 9. CDR3: CASSLGLGIDNEQFF. CDR3 nucleotides: TGTGCCAGCAGTCTAGGACTAGGCATTGACAATGAGCAGTTCTTC.

The chain couples TRBV27 to TRBJ1-5; possibly TRBD1 for D (6 bases). The CDR3 length is 14 residues. Germline CDR1 and CDR2: MNHEY and SMNVEV (reference sequence). Deletions cut 10 bases from V and 3 bases from J, with 16 bases between. The CDR3 coding sequence is TGTGCCATCTTGGGTGGACAGTACAATCAGCCCCAGCATTTT. It is translated as CAILGGQYNQPQHF.

The V and J genes are TRBV19 and TRBJ2-3, with D uncertain. CDR1 and CDR2 (germline): LNHDA, SQIVND (reference sequence). The CDR3 consists of 14 residues. Trimming removed 3 bases at V and 0 bases at J, with 7 bases between. Here the CDR3 DNA reads TGTGCCAGTAGTATCGGTGCTAGCACAGATACGCAGTATTTT. It is translated as CASSIGASTDTQYF.

V gene TRBV24-1 combines with J gene TRBJ2-5, with D perhaps matching TRBD2 (6 bases). CDR1 KGHDR and CDR2 SFDVKD come from the germline V gene. The CDR3 covers 14 residues. Trimming took off 6 bases at V and 2 bases at J, with 12 bases between the two ends. The CDR3 sequence is CATSQPGGQETQYF. The CDR3 bases are TGTGCCACCAGTCAACCAGGAGGGCAAGAGACCCAGTACTTC.